This TCR beta chain was captured by sequencing in a study of lymphopenia after photon versus proton radiotherapy. Study-wide findings and caveats: Better survival with proton therapy was suggested as possible, not demonstrated. After lymphocyte nadir, photon-treated repertoires showed oligoclonal expansion, especially CD8+ Temra. A bigger post-nadir fall in TCR diversity correlated inversely with survival time in deceased patients.

Germline-derived CDR1 and CDR2 are SQVTM and ANQGSEA. V lost 5 bases, J lost 3 bases, and 3 bases stayed unmatched. The CDR3 spans 14 residues. Using immunoSEQ multiplex PCR, the repertoire was profiled, and TCRdb retains in-frame clones only, with some absent. The table has 150,000 to 200,000 clones, about 88% seen once. Points on this clone: The antigen remains unidentified.

This sequence was found in a man aged 45-60 years with gastric cancer. The source was peripheral blood, collected from a patient treated with photon-based radiotherapy. The chain links TRBV29-1 to TRBJ2-1; 11 bases agree with TRBD2. CDR3 sequence: CSVKGLAVYNEQFF. The CDR3 DNA follows: TGCAGCGTTAAGGGACTAGCGGTCTACAATGAGCAGTTCTTC.